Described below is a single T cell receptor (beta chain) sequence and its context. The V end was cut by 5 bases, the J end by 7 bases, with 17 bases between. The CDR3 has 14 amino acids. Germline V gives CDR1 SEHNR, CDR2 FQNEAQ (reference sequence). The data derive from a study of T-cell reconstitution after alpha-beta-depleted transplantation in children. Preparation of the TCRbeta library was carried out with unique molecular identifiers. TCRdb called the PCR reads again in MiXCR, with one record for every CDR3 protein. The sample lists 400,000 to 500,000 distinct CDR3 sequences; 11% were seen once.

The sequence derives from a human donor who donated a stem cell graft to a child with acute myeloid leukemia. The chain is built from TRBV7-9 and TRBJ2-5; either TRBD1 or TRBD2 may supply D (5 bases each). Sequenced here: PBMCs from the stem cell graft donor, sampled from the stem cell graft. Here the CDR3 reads CASSTSGTLGTQYF. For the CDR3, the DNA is TGTGCCAGCAGCACATCCGGGACGTTGGGGACCCAGTACTTC. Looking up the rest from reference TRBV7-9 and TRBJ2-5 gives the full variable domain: DTGVSQNPRHKITKRGQNVTFRCDPISEHNRLYWYRQTLGQGPEFLTYFQNEAQLEKSRLLSDRFSAERPKGSFSTLEIQRTEQGDSAMYLCASSTSGTLGTQYFGPGTRLLVL.